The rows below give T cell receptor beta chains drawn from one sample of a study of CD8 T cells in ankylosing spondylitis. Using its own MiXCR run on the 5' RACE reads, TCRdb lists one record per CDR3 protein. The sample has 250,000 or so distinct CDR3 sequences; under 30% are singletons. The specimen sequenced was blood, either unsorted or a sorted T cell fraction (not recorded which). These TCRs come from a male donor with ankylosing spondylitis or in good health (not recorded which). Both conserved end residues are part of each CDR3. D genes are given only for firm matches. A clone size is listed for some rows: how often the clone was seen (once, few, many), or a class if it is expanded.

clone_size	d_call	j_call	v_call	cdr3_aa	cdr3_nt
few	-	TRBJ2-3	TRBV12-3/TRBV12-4	CASRSSQGDTQYF	TGTGCCAGCCGCAGTTCGCAGGGGGATACGCAGTATTTT
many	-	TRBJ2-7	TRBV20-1	CSALSVGSSYEQYF	TGCAGTGCGCTATCGGTAGGGTCCTCTTACGAGCAGTACTTC
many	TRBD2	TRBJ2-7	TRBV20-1	CSASFLAGSYEQYF	TGCAGTGCTAGCTTCCTAGCGGGATCCTACGAGCAGTACTTC
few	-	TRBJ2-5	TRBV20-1	CSASRGLKTQYF	TGCAGTGCTAGCCGGGGCCTGAAGACCCAGTACTTC
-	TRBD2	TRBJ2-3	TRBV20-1	CSAVAGGRTDTQYF	TGCAGTGCTGTAGCGGGGGGCCGCACAGATACGCAGTATTTT
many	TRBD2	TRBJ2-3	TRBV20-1	CSAPLAGASTDTQYF	TGCAGTGCTCCCCTAGCGGGGGCTAGCACAGATACGCAGTATTTT
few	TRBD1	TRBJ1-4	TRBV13	CASSDRGKGEKLFF	TGTGCCAGCAGTGACAGGGGAAAAGGTGAAAAACTGTTTTTT
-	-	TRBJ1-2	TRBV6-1	CASRRTGTNYGYTF	TGTGCCAGCAGACGGACCGGGACCAACTATGGCTACACCTTC
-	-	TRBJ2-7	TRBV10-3	CAIKQGLFYEQYF	TGTGCCATCAAACAGGGCCTATTCTACGAGCAGTACTTC
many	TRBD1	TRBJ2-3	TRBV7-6	CASSFTGVRTDTQYF	TGTGCCAGCAGCTTTACAGGGGTTCGCACAGATACGCAGTATTTT
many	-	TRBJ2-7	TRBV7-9	CASSLLGVEQYF	TGTGCCAGCAGCTTATTAGGAGTCGAGCAGTACTTC
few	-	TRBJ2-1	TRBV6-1	CASSGGWSYNEQFF	TGTGCCAGCAGTGGGGGGTGGTCCTACAATGAGCAGTTCTTC
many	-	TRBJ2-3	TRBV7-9	CASSLGSSTDTQYF	TGTGCCAGCAGCTTAGGTAGCAGCACAGATACGCAGTATTTT
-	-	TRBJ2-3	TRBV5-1	CASSQSPDTQYF	TGCGCCAGCAGCCAGTCCCCAGATACGCAGTATTTT
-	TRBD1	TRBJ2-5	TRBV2	CASNRDRQQETQYF	TGTGCCAGCAACCGGGACAGACAACAAGAGACCCAGTACTTC
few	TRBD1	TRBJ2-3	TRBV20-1	CSARSGTGGSTQYF	TGCAGTGCTAGGTCCGGGACAGGGGGCTCTACGCAGTATTTT
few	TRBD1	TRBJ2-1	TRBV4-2	CASSPKTGNEQFF	TGTGCCAGCAGCCCTAAGACAGGGAATGAGCAGTTCTTC
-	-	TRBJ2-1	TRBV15	CATSRDFGLPYNEQFF	TGTGCCACCAGCAGAGATTTCGGGCTACCCTACAATGAGCAGTTCTTC
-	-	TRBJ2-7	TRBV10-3	CAISEVAYEQYF	TGTGCCATCAGTGAAGTTGCCTACGAGCAGTACTTC
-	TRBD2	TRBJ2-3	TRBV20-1	CSASLARGGTDTQYF	TGCAGTGCTAGTCTTGCGCGGGGGGGCACAGATACGCAGTATTTT
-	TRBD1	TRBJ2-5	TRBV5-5	CASSLGPGQGMQTQYF	TGTGCCAGCAGCTTGGGTCCGGGACAGGGAATGCAGACCCAGTACTTC
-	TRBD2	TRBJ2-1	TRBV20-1	CSARDPSRGTNNEQFF	TGCAGTGCTAGAGACCCTTCGCGGGGGACTAACAATGAGCAGTTCTTC
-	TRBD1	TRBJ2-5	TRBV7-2	CASSSPTGVGETQYF	TGTGCCAGCAGCTCCCCGACAGGGGTTGGGGAGACCCAGTACTTC
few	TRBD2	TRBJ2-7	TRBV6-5	CASSYGKRGSYEQYF	TGTGCCAGCAGTTACGGGAAGCGGGGCTCCTACGAGCAGTACTTC
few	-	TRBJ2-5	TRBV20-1	CSAMDTLQETQYF	TGCAGTGCTATGGACACACTCCAAGAGACCCAGTACTTC
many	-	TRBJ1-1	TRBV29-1	CSVVALSEAFF	TGCAGCGTTGTGGCCCTTAGTGAAGCTTTCTTT
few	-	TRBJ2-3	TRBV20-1	CSAIGGEPTTDTQYF	TGCAGTGCTATTGGCGGGGAACCGACAACAGATACGCAGTATTTT
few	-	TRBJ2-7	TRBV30	CAWSIVYEQYF	TGTGCCTGGAGTATCGTCTACGAGCAGTACTTC
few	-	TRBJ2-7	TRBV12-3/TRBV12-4	CASRRGQTYEQYF	TGTGCCAGCAGGAGGGGCCAAACCTACGAGCAGTACTTC
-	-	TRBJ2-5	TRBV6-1	CASKAEWGETQYF	TGTGCCAGCAAGGCTGAGTGGGGGGAGACCCAGTACTTC
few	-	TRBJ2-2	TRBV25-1	CASSDGRKNTGELFF	TGTGCCAGCAGTGATGGGCGAAAGAACACCGGGGAGCTGTTTTTT
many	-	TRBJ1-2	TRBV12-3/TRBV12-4	CASSIQSGTGALGGYTF	TGTGCCAGCAGTATTCAATCTGGGACGGGGGCCTTAGGTGGCTACACCTTC
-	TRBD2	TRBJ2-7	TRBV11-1	CASSSGTNSYEQYF	TGTGCCAGCAGCTCAGGGACTAACTCCTACGAGCAGTACTTC
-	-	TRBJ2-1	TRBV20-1	CSASSGGSWVGEQFF	TGCAGTGCTAGTTCGGGGGGCTCCTGGGTCGGTGAGCAGTTCTTC
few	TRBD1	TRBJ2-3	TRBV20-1	CSARDRTGWGDTQYF	TGCAGTGCTAGAGATCGGACAGGGTGGGGAGATACGCAGTATTTT
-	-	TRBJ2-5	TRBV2	CASSEWGSGLGETQYF	TGTGCCAGCAGTGAATGGGGATCAGGGTTGGGAGAGACCCAGTACTTC
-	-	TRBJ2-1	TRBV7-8	CASSFNRNNEQFF	TGTGCCAGCAGCTTTAACAGGAACAATGAGCAGTTCTTC
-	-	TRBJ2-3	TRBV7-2	CASSSPRFSTDTQYF	TGTGCCAGCAGCTCGCCCCGTTTCAGCACAGATACGCAGTATTTT
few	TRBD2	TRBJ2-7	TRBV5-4	CASSLGLAGGPYEQYF	TGTGCCAGCAGTCTCGGACTAGCGGGGGGACCCTACGAGCAGTACTTC
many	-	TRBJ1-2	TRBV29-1	CSVGDYNYGYTF	TGCAGCGTCGGGGACTACAACTATGGCTACACCTTC
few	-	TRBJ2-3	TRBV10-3	CAISETDPRTDTQYF	TGTGCCATCAGTGAGACAGACCCGCGCACAGATACGCAGTATTTT